The T cell receptor beta chain described here comes from a study of long-term antiretroviral therapy in people with HIV. Findings of the study overall: Diversity rose after ART but stayed below transplant donor controls.

Looked up from germline, CDR1 is SGHRS and CDR2 is YFSETQ. This CDR3 region has 13 residues. Trimming stripped 0 bases from V and 4 bases from J, with 5 bases between. As for this clone: Its antigen is currently unknown.

Participants who had HIV were, without exception, treated in the United States. The assay, immunoSEQ v3.0, was run at survey level. Measured with immunoSEQ multiplex PCR; TCRdb has only the in-frame clones, and not every one. The sample yields about 24,000 clones, approximately 80% seen once. The V and J genes are TRBV5-1 and TRBJ1-3; D not resolved. The starting material was unsorted PBMCs, obtained roughly 4.5 years after starting antiretroviral therapy. This sequence originates from a man in his thirties or forties with HIV. The CDR3 region is CASSLGPGNTIYF. The CDR3 DNA is TGCGCCAGCAGCTTGGGGCCGGGAAACACCATATATTTT.